Listed here is a single T cell receptor (beta chain). The entry originates in a study of radiation and T cells in renal cell carcinoma. Time point in this sample: blood 4 weeks post-SBRT, at nephrectomy. The sample's treatment: 15 Gy SBRT to primary tumor, nephrectomy 4 weeks later. Clones were read by immunoSEQ multiplex PCR, and TCRdb kept only the in-frame ones, dropping some. The sample lists about 78,000 clones; 80% to 90% were seen once. Germline-derived CDR1 and CDR2 are SNHLY and FYNNEI. The CDR3 length is 13 residues. Unmatched junction bases numbered 1, after V lost 2 bases and J lost 4 bases.

This TCR came from a woman in her 70s with renal cell carcinoma. The sample was blood, taken from a patient whose treatment included radiotherapy and nephrectomy. The chain is built from TRBV2 and TRBJ1-1; 7 bases match TRBD1. In DNA, the CDR3 is TGTGCCAGCAGTGAACAGGGGGGCACTGAAGCTTTCTTT. Translation: CASSEQGGTEAFF.